One and the same sample provided the 23 T cell receptor beta chains below, sequenced in a study of T-cell reconstitution after alpha-beta-depleted transplantation in children. A library of TCRbeta sequences, prepared with unique molecular identifiers, was generated. MiXCR, run by TCRdb on the PCR reads, gives a single entry per CDR3 protein. The table shows 610,000 or so distinct CDR3 sequences, with roughly 27% occurring only once. Sample: PBMCs, taken before TCRalphabeta/CD19-depleted stem cell transplant. These receptors were obtained from a boy in the first two years of life with Wiskott-Aldrich syndrome, due to receive a stem cell transplant.

There are a few counts of this clonotype. The genes are TRBV5-1 and TRBJ2-1, with D possibly being TRBD1 (6 bases). The V end was cut by 4 bases, the J end by 4 bases, with 12 bases between. Germline assignment: CDR1 SGHRS and CDR2 YFSETQ. The CDR3 contains 14 residues. This chain's CDR3 is CASSRGTEYNEQFF. The DNA for the CDR3 is TGCGCCAGCAGCAGGGGGACGGAGTACAATGAGCAGTTCTTC.

The CDR3 region is CSARGGTGIDTQYF. The CDR3 DNA follows: TGCAGTGCTAGAGGGGGGACAGGGATAGATACGCAGTATTTT. The chain uses TRBV20-1 and TRBJ2-3; TRBD1 matches 9 bases. The V gene end was trimmed by 1 base and the J gene end by 5 bases; junction bases not matched to a gene: 4. This CDR3 is built from 14 residues. CDR1 DFQATT and CDR2 SNEGSKA come from the germline V gene (reference sequence).

In this sample, this clonotype turned up a few times. This chain links TRBV3-1 with TRBJ1-2; D gene ambiguous. Trimming removed 5 bases from V and 8 bases from J, with 12 bases in between. Germline V CDR1 and CDR2: LGHDT, YNNKEL (reference sequence). The CDR3 has 12 residues. CDR3 amino acids: CASSVPTGGYTF. The DNA of the CDR3 is TGTGCCAGCAGCGTGCCTACCGGGGGCTACACCTTC. Filled out from reference TRBV3-1 and TRBJ1-2, the complete variable domain reads DTAVSQTPKYLVTQMGNDKSIKCEQNLGHDTMYWYKQDSKKFLKIMFSYNNKELIINETVPNRFSPKSPDKAHLNLHINSLELGDSAVYFCASSVPTGGYTFGSGTRLTVV.

This clonotype has just a few counts. The chain has TRBV7-9 and TRBJ2-7; no clear D gene. The CDR3 is made up of 13 amino acids. Trimming took 1 base from V and 3 from J, leaving 7 bases between them. The V gene's germline CDR1 is SEHNR and CDR2 FQNEAQ (reference sequence). CDR3 sequence reads: CASSLESVYEQYF. The CDR3 DNA reads as TGTGCCAGCAGCTTAGAGTCTGTCTACGAGCAGTACTTC.

The gene calls are TRBV29-1 and TRBJ2-5; D is possibly TRBD2 (6 bases). With 7 bases removed from V and 2 bases from J, the gap between germline ends came to 17 bases. The length of the CDR3 is 14 residues. Per germline, CDR1 SQVTM and CDR2 ANQGSEA. The CDR3 reads CSATGRRVQETQYF. The CDR3 DNA is TGCAGCGCCACCGGGCGGAGGGTTCAAGAGACCCAGTACTTC.

This clonotype was found a few times. The chain couples TRBV6-2 or TRBV6-3 to TRBJ2-1; D remains ambiguous. The length of the CDR3 is 11 residues. The germline V gene encodes CDR1 MNHEY and CDR2 SVGEGT. The germline V and J ends were trimmed by 6 bases and 5 bases, with 5 bases remaining between them. The CDR3 DNA follows: TGTGCCAGCAGGGTTAACAATGAGCAGTTCTTC. As protein: CASRVNNEQFF.

This clonotype was counted a few times. J is TRBJ2-1 and V is TRBV20-1, with a possible D match to TRBD2 (6 bases). This CDR3 is built from 15 residues. Germline V lookup: CDR1 DFQATT, CDR2 SNEGSKA (reference sequence). V lost 0 bases, J lost 9 bases, and 18 bases lay in between. CDR3 region: CSARDHWREEGEQFF. In DNA form, the CDR3 reads TGCAGTGCTAGAGATCATTGGCGGGAAGAGGGTGAGCAGTTCTTC.

This CDR3 reads CASSYTQNQPQHF. CDR3 DNA: TGTGCCAGCAGTTACACCCAAAATCAGCCCCAGCATTTT. V usage is TRBV6-5 and J usage is TRBJ1-5; D unresolved. Germline values: CDR1 MNHEY, CDR2 SVGAGI. The ends were cut back, 2 bases at V and 4 bases at J, with 6 bases in the middle. The CDR3 is 13 residues long.

This clonotype was recorded once. This chain joins TRBV7-2 and TRBJ2-5, with TRBD1 as a possible D gene (5 bases). The germline V gene has CDR1 SGHTA and CDR2 FQGNSA. The CDR3 loop spans 15 amino acids. V was shortened by 2 bases and J by 0 bases, with 10 bases between the two germline ends. The CDR3, as DNA: TGTGCCAGCAGCTTACAGGGTTTGTACCAAGAGACCCAGTACTTC. Amino acid sequence: CASSLQGLYQETQYF.

The chain joins TRBV12-3 or TRBV12-4 to TRBJ2-7; D is undetermined. Trimming stripped 3 bases from V and 5 bases from J, with 17 bases between. This CDR3 region has 15 residues. In nucleotides, the CDR3 is TGTGCCAGCAGTTTTTCCCTGGGCCGGCCCCACGAGCAGTACTTC. Amino acid sequence: CASSFSLGRPHEQYF.

The V and J genes are TRBV5-1 and TRBJ2-1; 14 bases agree with TRBD2. The junction had 4 bases not matched to a gene; V was cut back by 6 bases and J by 8 bases. The CDR3 has 14 residues. CDR1 is SGHRS, CDR2 YFSETQ, per germline. CDR3 DNA: TGCGCCAGCAAGGGGACTAGCGGGAGCCATGAGCAGTTCTTC. This codes for CASKGTSGSHEQFF.

This clonotype has just a few counts. The chain uses TRBV27 and TRBJ2-7; 7 nucleotides agree with TRBD2. CDR1 and CDR2 from the germline V gene are MNHEY and SMNVEV (reference sequence). The CDR3 is 13 amino acids. Unmatched junction bases numbered 10, after V lost 8 bases and J lost 6 bases. Here the CDR3 reads CASALAGVGEQYF. The CDR3, as DNA: TGTGCCAGCGCTCTTGCGGGAGTCGGCGAGCAGTACTTC.

This clonotype was observed at least ten times. V usage is TRBV20-1 and J usage is TRBJ2-7; TRBD2 agrees at 7 bases. The CDR3 runs 15 residues. The germline CDR1 and CDR2 sequences are DFQATT and SNEGSKA (reference sequence). V was pared by 1 base and J by 7 bases, with 13 bases of the junction left unmatched. As DNA, the CDR3 is TGCAGTGCTAGAGCAAAGACTAGCCCTTTGGGTGAGCAGTACTTC. This sequence encodes CSARAKTSPLGEQYF.

Comment on this clonotype: The CDR3 carries no conserved terminal phenylalanine or tryptophan, so it likely arises from a read error. The chain recombines TRBV11-2 with TRBJ1-1, with TRBD1 identical over 8 bases. Germline V gene lookup returns CDR1 SGHAT and CDR2 FQNNGV. V lost 4 bases to trimming and J lost 3 bases; unmatched junction nucleotides: 7. The CDR3 consists of 15 residues. The CDR3 region has the DNA TGTGCCAGCAGCTGGATCAGGGGGCTGGACACTGAAGCTTTCTTG. Protein product: CASSWIRGLDTEAFL.

The sample holds a few counts of this clonotype. The CDR3 region has the DNA TGCGCCAGCAGCTTGGTAGCGGGAAGGCAAGGGGCAGATACGCAGTATTTT. Protein sequence: CASSLVAGRQGADTQYF. This rearrangement joins TRBV5-1 to TRBJ2-3; 8 bases are shared with TRBD2. CDR1 and CDR2 from the germline V gene are SGHRS and YFSETQ. The CDR3 is made up of 17 amino acids. V dropped 0 bases and J dropped 4; count of bases not matched to a gene: 10.

There are a few counts of this clonotype. This sequence joins TRBV7-2 and TRBJ2-2; TRBD2 matches 7 bases. The trim removed 0 bases at V and 5 bases at J, leaving 3 bases unmatched. Germline values: CDR1 SGHTA, CDR2 FQGNSA. The length of the CDR3 is 15 residues. CDR3 coding DNA: TGTGCCAGCAGCTTAGCGCGGGGGTCTACCGGGGAGCTGTTTTTT. Residues: CASSLARGSTGELFF.

This chain uses TRBV19 with TRBJ1-5, with 7 bases that match TRBD1. Losses at the gene ends were 2 bases for V and 7 bases for J; bases not matched to a gene: 11. The germline CDR1 and CDR2 sequences are LNHDA and SQIVND (reference sequence). This CDR3 region has 16 residues. The CDR3 loop is CASSIRQGVTGQPQHF. The CDR3 region has the DNA TGTGCCAGTAGTATACGCCAGGGGGTCACCGGACAGCCCCAGCATTTT.

The CDR3 DNA follows: TGCGCCAGCAGCTTGGTAGCGTCCCCCTACAATGAGCAGTTCTTC. It is translated as CASSLVASPYNEQFF. V gene TRBV5-1 combines with J gene TRBJ2-1, with TRBD2 as a possible D gene (5 bases). The V end was cut by 0 bases, the J end by 2 bases, with 9 bases between. Germline CDR1 SGHRS, CDR2 YFSETQ. The CDR3 consists of 15 residues.

This chain connects TRBV9 to TRBJ1-1; maybe TRBD1 (5 bases). The V and J ends lost 0 bases and 6 bases respectively, with 9 bases between them. CDR1 and CDR2 from the germline V gene are SGDLS and YYNGEE. The CDR3 is made up of 13 amino acids. The CDR3 here is CASSVEVGAEAFF. In nucleotides, the CDR3 is TGTGCCAGCAGCGTAGAAGTGGGGGCTGAAGCTTTCTTT.

The genes are TRBV28 and TRBJ1-1; D is unclear. Trimming took off 7 bases at V and 8 bases at J, with 14 bases between the two ends. The germline V gene has CDR1 MDHEN and CDR2 SYDVKM. The length of the CDR3 is 12 residues. CDR3 amino acids: CASTFGPTEAFF. CDR3 nucleotide sequence: TGTGCCAGCACTTTCGGGCCGACCGAAGCTTTCTTT.

This clonotype was seen only a few times. CDR3 loop: CSPSLAGESHEQYF. The CDR3 DNA follows: TGCAGTCCGTCGCTAGCAGGGGAGTCCCACGAGCAGTACTTC. This sequence joins TRBV20-1 and TRBJ2-7; a possible D gene is TRBD1 (6 bases). CDR3 size: 14 residues. V lost 8 bases, J lost 5 bases, and 22 bases lay in between. CDR1 and CDR2 from the germline V gene are DFQATT and SNEGSKA (reference sequence).

This clonotype was detected a few times. The gene calls are TRBV7-9 and TRBJ1-1, with 7 bases that match TRBD1. Per germline, CDR1 SEHNR and CDR2 FQNEAQ (reference sequence). CDR3 length: 14 amino acids. The junction had 8 bases not matched to a gene; V was cut back by 5 bases and J by 5 bases. The chain's CDR3 is CASSPQYRGTEAFF. Written as DNA, the CDR3 is TGTGCCAGCAGCCCCCAGTACAGGGGAACTGAAGCTTTCTTT.

This clonotype was seen a handful of times. The gene calls are TRBV12-3 or TRBV12-4 and TRBJ2-7; D is perhaps TRBD1 (6 bases). The CDR3 is 15 residues long. The ends were cut back, 2 bases at V and 1 base at J, with 12 bases in the middle. CDR3 residues: CASSLWGQKSYEQYF. For the CDR3, the DNA is TGTGCCAGCAGTTTATGGGGGCAGAAGTCCTACGAGCAGTACTTC.